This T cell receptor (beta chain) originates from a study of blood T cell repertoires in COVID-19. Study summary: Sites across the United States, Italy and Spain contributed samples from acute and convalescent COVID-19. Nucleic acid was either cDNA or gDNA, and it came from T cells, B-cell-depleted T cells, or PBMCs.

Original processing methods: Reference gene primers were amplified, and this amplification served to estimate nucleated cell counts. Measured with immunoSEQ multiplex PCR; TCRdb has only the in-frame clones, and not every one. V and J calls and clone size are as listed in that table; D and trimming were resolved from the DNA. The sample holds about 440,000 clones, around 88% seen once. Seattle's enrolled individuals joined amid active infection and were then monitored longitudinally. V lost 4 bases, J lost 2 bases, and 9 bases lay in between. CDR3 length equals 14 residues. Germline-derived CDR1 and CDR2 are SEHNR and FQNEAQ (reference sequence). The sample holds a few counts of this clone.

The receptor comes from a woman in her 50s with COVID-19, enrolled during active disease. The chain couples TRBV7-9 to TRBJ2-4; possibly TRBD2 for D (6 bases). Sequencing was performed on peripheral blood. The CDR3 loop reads CASSSLATKNIQYF. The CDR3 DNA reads TGTGCCAGCAGCTCGCTAGCGACCAAAAACATTCAGTACTTC.